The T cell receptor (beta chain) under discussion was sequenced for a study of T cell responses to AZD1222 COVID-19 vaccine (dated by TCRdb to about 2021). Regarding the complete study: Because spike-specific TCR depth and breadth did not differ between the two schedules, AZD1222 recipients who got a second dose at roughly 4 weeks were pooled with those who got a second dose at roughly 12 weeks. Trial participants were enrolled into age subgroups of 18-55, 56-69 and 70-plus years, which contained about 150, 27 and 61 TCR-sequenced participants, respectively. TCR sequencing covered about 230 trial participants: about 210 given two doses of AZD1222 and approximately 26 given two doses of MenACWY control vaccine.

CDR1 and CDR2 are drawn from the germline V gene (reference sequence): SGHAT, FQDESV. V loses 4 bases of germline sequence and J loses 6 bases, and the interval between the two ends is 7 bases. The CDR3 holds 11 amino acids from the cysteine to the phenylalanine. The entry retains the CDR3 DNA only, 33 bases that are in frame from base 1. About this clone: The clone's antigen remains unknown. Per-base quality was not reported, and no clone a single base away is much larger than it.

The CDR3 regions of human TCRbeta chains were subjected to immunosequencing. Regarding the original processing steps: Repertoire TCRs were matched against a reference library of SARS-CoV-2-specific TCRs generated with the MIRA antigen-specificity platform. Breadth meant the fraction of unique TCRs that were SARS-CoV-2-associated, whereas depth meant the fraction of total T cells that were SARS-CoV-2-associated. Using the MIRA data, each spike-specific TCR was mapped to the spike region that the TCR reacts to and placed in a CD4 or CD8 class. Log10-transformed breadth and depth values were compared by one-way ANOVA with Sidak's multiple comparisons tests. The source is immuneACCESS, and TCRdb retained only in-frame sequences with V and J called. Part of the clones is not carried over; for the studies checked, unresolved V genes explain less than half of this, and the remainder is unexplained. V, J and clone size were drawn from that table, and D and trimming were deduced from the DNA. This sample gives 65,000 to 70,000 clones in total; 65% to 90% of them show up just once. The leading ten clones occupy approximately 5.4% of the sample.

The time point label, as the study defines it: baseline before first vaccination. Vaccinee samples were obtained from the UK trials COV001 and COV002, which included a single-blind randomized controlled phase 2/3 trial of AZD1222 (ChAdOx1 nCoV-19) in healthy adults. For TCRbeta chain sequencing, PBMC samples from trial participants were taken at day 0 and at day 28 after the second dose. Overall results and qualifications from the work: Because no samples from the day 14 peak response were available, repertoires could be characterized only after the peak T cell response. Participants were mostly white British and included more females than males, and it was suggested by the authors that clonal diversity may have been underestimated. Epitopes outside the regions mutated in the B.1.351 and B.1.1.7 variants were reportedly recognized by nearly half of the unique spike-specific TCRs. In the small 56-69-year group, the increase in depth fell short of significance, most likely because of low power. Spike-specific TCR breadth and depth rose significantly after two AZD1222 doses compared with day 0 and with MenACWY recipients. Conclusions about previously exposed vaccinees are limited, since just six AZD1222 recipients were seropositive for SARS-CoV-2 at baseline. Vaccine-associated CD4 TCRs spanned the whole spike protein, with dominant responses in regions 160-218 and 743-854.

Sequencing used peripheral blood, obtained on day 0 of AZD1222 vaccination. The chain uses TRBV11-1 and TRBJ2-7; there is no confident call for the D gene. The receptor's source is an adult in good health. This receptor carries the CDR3 CASSSLIEQYF. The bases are TGTGCCAGCAGCTCCCTAATCGAGCAGTACTTC.